The 15 T cell receptor beta chains below come from one sample, sequenced in a study of CD8+ T cells in alopecia areata. RNA was extracted and reverse transcribed into cDNA as the sequencing template. This table comes from immunoSEQ multiplex PCR, and its TCRdb copy is limited to in-frame clones, with some not included. The sample holds fewer than 250,000 clones; around two fifths are singletons and the top ten take 0.48%. The treatment is: oral pan-JAK inhibitor, 5-10 mg twice daily. Specimen: CD4+ T cells sorted from blood, collected at roughly week 30, from a patient treated with tofacitinib. The receptors here all came from a human donor with alopecia areata.

The rearrangement joins TRBV11-2 to TRBJ2-7; 7 nucleotides agree with TRBD1. From germline, CDR1 is SGHAT and CDR2 FQNNGV. CDR3 size: 15 residues. With V trimmed by 1 base and J by 4 bases, 7 bases remained unmatched. The CDR3 is CASSLVYRGFYEQYF. In nucleotides, the CDR3 is TGTGCCAGCAGCTTAGTCTACAGGGGTTTTTACGAGCAGTACTTC.

The chain has TRBV11-3 and TRBJ2-1; D gene unclear. The germline CDR1 and CDR2 sequences are SGHNT and YENEEA. The CDR3 totals 12 residues. Trimming left V 5 bases short and J 8 bases short, with 10 bases between. The CDR3 DNA sequence: TGTGCCAGCAGCGGAAGGGCAGATGAGCAGTTCTTC. It is translated as CASSGRADEQFF. Using reference TRBV11-3 and TRBJ2-1 for the parts outside the CDR3, the full variable domain is EAGVVQSPRYKIIEKKQPVAFWCNPISGHNTLYWYLQNLGQGPELLIRYENEEAVDDSQLPKDRFSAERLKGVDSTLKIQPAELGDSAVYLCASSGRADEQFFGPGTRLTVL.

This clone was observed a handful of times. The rearrangement joins TRBV30 to TRBJ2-2, with D possibly TRBD2 on 6 matching bases. The CDR3 is 15 amino acids. Germline loops: CDR1 GTSNPN, CDR2 SVGIG (reference sequence). The V end was cut by 4 bases, the J end by 6 bases, with 18 bases between. DNA of the CDR3: TGTGCCTGGACCCGGGCCCGGGGGTACGCCGGGGAGCTGTTTTTT. Its translation is CAWTRARGYAGELFF.

This clone has a handful of counts. The rearrangement links TRBV15 to TRBJ1-2; 7 bases line up with TRBD1. The CDR3 runs 14 residues. After removal of 1 base from V and 5 bases from J, the junction contained 4 bases not matched to a gene. The germline CDR1 and CDR2 sequences are LNHNV and YYDKDF (reference sequence). The CDR3 nucleotides read TGTGCCACCAGCAGAGGACAGGGTGAATATGGCTACACCTTC. Translating it yields CATSRGQGEYGYTF.

The chain joins TRBV7-9 to TRBJ2-7; D gene uncertain. The CDR3 consists of 15 residues. Germline lookup yields CDR1 SEHNR and CDR2 FQNEAQ (reference sequence). V shed 1 base and J shed 2 bases, with 12 bases lying between them. CDR3 protein: CASSLGLAGTYEQYF. The CDR3, as DNA: TGTGCCAGCAGCTTAGGCCTCGCAGGAACCTACGAGCAGTACTTC.

The V and J genes are TRBV9 and TRBJ1-2; TRBD1 is a possible D gene (5 bases). Trimming shortened V by 0 bases and J by 4 bases, and 10 bases separated the two germline ends. The CDR3 has 14 residues. Looked up from germline, CDR1 is SGDLS and CDR2 is YYNGEE. As DNA, the CDR3 is TGTGCCAGCAGCGTAGAGGCAGGGAGCTATGGCTACACCTTC. This gives the protein CASSVEAGSYGYTF.

The chain combines TRBV30 with TRBJ2-3; TRBD2 aligns across 12 bases. J was trimmed by 1 base and V by 3 bases; bases with no gene match: 8. The CDR3 is 17 residues long. Germline assignment: CDR1 GTSNPN and CDR2 SVGIG (reference sequence). This chain's CDR3 is CAWRKLAGGLRTDTQYF. The CDR3, as DNA: TGTGCCTGGAGAAAACTAGCGGGGGGCCTGCGCACAGATACGCAGTATTTT.

This clone was seen more than once but under ten times. The chain is built from TRBV19 and TRBJ2-1; 8 positions agree with TRBD2. Per germline, CDR1 LNHDA and CDR2 SQIVND (reference sequence). The J segment lost 3 bases and the V segment lost 11 bases, leaving 6 bases of the junction unmatched. The CDR3 totals 13 residues. In DNA form, the CDR3 reads TGTGCCTCACGGGGGGGGAACTACAATGAGCAGTTCTTC. It translates to CASRGGNYNEQFF.

Only a few counts were recorded for this clone. The chain recombines TRBV19 with TRBJ1-2; no definite D call. The CDR3 loop spans 15 amino acids. Deletions cut 6 bases from V and 5 bases from J, with 19 bases between. CDR1 and CDR2 from the germline V gene are LNHDA and SQIVND (reference sequence). The CDR3 DNA sequence: TGTGCCAGTAGCCTGGACGGCACTCCGGGATATGGCTACACCTTC. This encodes CASSLDGTPGYGYTF.

This clone has more than one count but fewer than ten. The chain carries TRBV11-2 and TRBJ1-3, with no clear D. The germline CDR1 and CDR2 sequences are SGHAT and FQNNGV. The V end lost 3 bases, the J end lost 1 base, and 13 bases lay between the germline ends. CDR3 size: 16 residues. The CDR3 DNA follows: TGTGCCAGCAGCTTGGGAGGCATAGTATCTGGAAACACCATATATTTT. Amino acid sequence: CASSLGGIVSGNTIYF.

The chain combines TRBV6-5 with TRBJ1-6; tentative D call: TRBD1 (5 bases). The V gene's germline CDR1 is MNHEY and CDR2 SVGAGI. With 2 bases removed from V and 9 bases from J, the gap between germline ends came to 14 bases. The CDR3 runs to 15 residues. The CDR3 nucleotides are TGTGCCAGCAGTTACAAAGGGACGGGCCCTTCACCCCTCCACTTT. Translation: CASSYKGTGPSPLHF.

The chain recombines TRBV29-1 with TRBJ1-1; D is perhaps TRBD1 (5 bases). V gave up 2 bases and J gave up 0 bases, with 7 bases separating them. This CDR3 region has 13 residues. Germline loops: CDR1 SQVTM, CDR2 ANQGSEA. The CDR3 DNA reads as TGCAGCGTTGAAAAGGGACTGAACACTGAAGCTTTCTTT. It codes for CSVEKGLNTEAFF.

The CDR3 nucleotides are TGTGCCAGCAGCTTCGATCTAGAAACGCAGTATTTT. The encoded protein is CASSFDLETQYF. V usage is TRBV5-4 and J usage is TRBJ2-3; D is uncertain. The CDR3 is made up of 12 amino acids. From germline, CDR1 is SGHNT and CDR2 YYREEE (reference sequence). The ends were cut back, 2 bases at V and 9 bases at J, with 10 bases in the middle.

This chain connects TRBV30 to TRBJ2-1; D ambiguous. The CDR3 is 12 residues long. V lost 2 bases to trimming and J lost 2 bases, with 4 bases between them. From germline, CDR1 is GTSNPN and CDR2 SVGIG (reference sequence). CDR3 DNA: TGTGCCTGGAGTAAGACCTACAATGAGCAGTTCTTC. This sequence encodes CAWSKTYNEQFF.

This clone occurred a few times. This sequence joins TRBV2 and TRBJ1-5; D ambiguous. Trimming took 5 bases from V and 1 from J, leaving 9 bases between them. The CDR3 contains 14 residues. Germline-derived CDR1 and CDR2 are SNHLY and FYNNEI. This CDR3 is CASSPIRSNQPQHF. Here the CDR3 DNA reads TGTGCCAGCAGTCCGATAAGGAGCAATCAGCCCCAGCATTTT.